These 13 T cell receptor beta chains originate from one sample sequenced in a study of blood T cell repertoires in COVID-19. Clones were sequenced by immunoSEQ multiplex PCR, and TCRdb holds only the in-frame ones, with some missing. Among around 190,000 clones, approximately 84% were seen once, and the ten largest hold approximately 3%. The material sequenced was PBMCs or T cells enriched from blood (not recorded which). Source of these receptors: a woman aged 25 to 39 who had recovered from COVID-19.

V is TRBV5-8 and J is TRBJ1-4; unclear D gene. Deletions cut 2 bases from V and 0 bases from J, with 11 bases between. The V gene's germline CDR1 is SGHTS and CDR2 YDEGEE. This CDR3 is 16 amino acids long. The CDR3 loop reads CASSFGLVPTNEKLFF. CDR3 coding DNA: TGTGCCAGCAGCTTTGGTCTAGTCCCAACTAATGAAAAACTGTTTTTT. The full variable domain, its missing parts supplied by reference TRBV5-8 and TRBJ1-4, is EAGVTQSPTHLIKTRGQQATLRCSPISGHTSVYWYQQALGLGLQFLLWYDEGEERNRGNFPPRFSGRQFPNYSSELNVNALELEDSALYLCASSFGLVPTNEKLFFGSGTQLSVL.

The chain combines TRBV28 with TRBJ1-1; D is possibly TRBD1 (6 bases). The CDR3 consists of 15 residues. V was cut by 6 bases and J by 5 bases, with 19 bases left in between. Germline-derived CDR1 and CDR2 are MDHEN and SYDVKM. CDR3 loop: CASSTEKRGGTEAFF. CDR3 DNA: TGTGCCAGCAGCACGGAAAAAAGGGGGGGGACTGAAGCTTTCTTT.

This chain connects TRBV29-1 to TRBJ2-5, with 7 bases lining up with TRBD1. The CDR3 sequence is 14 residues long. Germline trimming cut 5 bases from V and 1 base from J; bases unmatched to any gene: 7. CDR1 is SQVTM, CDR2 ANQGSEA, per germline. CDR3 sequence reads: CSVPSGTAQETQYF. CDR3 nucleotides: TGCAGCGTTCCCTCCGGGACAGCCCAAGAGACCCAGTACTTC.

This sequence joins TRBV30 and TRBJ2-7, with D perhaps matching TRBD1 (6 bases). Germline values: CDR1 GTSNPN, CDR2 SVGIG (reference sequence). This CDR3 has 15 residues. V lost 1 base, J lost 2 bases, and 15 bases lay in between. Here the CDR3 reads CAWSGAGTMAYEQYF. DNA for the CDR3: TGTGCCTGGAGTGGAGCCGGGACAATGGCCTACGAGCAGTACTTC.

This rearrangement joins TRBV11-3 to TRBJ2-2; no firm D call. The CDR3 extends over 16 amino acids. Germline CDR1 SGHNT, CDR2 YENEEA. V was pared by 2 bases and J by 0 bases, with 10 bases between. The CDR3 is CASSLRAPANTGELFF. The CDR3 nucleotides read TGTGCCAGCAGCTTACGTGCGCCCGCGAACACCGGGGAGCTGTTTTTT.

The V call is TRBV28, the J call TRBJ2-5; tentative D call: TRBD2 (6 bases). V lost 6 bases and J 4 bases, leaving 18 bases between the germline ends. Germline assignment: CDR1 MDHEN and CDR2 SYDVKM. The CDR3 has 15 residues. CDR3 DNA: TGTGCCAGCAGCTCGGTGGAGGGGACCATAGAGACCCAGTACTTC. This sequence encodes CASSSVEGTIETQYF. Full variable domain (rest looked up from reference TRBV28 and TRBJ2-5): DVKVTQSSRYLVKRTGEKVFLECVQDMDHENMFWYRQDPGLGLRLIYFSYDVKMKEKGDIPEGYSVSREKKERFSLILESASTNQTSMYLCASSSVEGTIETQYFGPGTRLLVL.

V usage is TRBV14 and J usage is TRBJ2-3, with no clear D. This CDR3 region has 12 residues. From germline, CDR1 is SGHDN and CDR2 FVKESK. V was shortened by 6 bases and J by 0 bases, with 4 bases between the two germline ends. CDR3 nucleotide sequence: TGTGCCAGCAGGTCTAGCACAGATACGCAGTATTTT. It codes for CASRSSTDTQYF.

This chain links TRBV4-1 with TRBJ2-3; TRBD1 matches 9 bases. The CDR3 runs to 18 residues. Germline CDR1 reads MGHRA; CDR2 reads YSYEKL. After removal of 2 bases from V and 2 bases from J, the junction contained 11 bases not matched to a gene. DNA of the CDR3: TGCGCCAGCAGCCAAATGGGGTCGGGACAGGGTAACACAGATACGCAGTATTTT. Translation: CASSQMGSGQGNTDTQYF.

The gene calls are TRBV5-5 and TRBJ2-2; 9 bases line up with TRBD2. V lost 1 base and J lost 6; bases outside the gene matches: 13. The CDR3 contains 18 residues. Germline V gives CDR1 SGHKS, CDR2 YYEKEE (reference sequence). The CDR3 nucleotides read TGTGCCAGCAGCTTGCTTACTAGCGGGCCCGGAGCCCCCGGGGAGCTGTTTTTT. It yields the protein CASSLLTSGPGAPGELFF.

The CDR3 is CAWTSGTHTGELFF. Written as DNA, the CDR3 is TGTGCCTGGACTAGCGGGACCCACACCGGGGAGCTGTTTTTT. The V and J genes are TRBV30 and TRBJ2-2; the match to TRBD2 covers 9 bases. The germline V gene encodes CDR1 GTSNPN and CDR2 SVGIG (reference sequence). V lost 4 bases, J lost 3 bases, and 3 bases stayed unmatched. CDR3 length: 14 residues.

J is TRBJ1-4 and V is TRBV7-9; D is perhaps TRBD1 (5 bases). Deletions cut 4 bases from V and 1 base from J, with 7 bases between. The germline CDR1 and CDR2 sequences are SEHNR and FQNEAQ (reference sequence). This CDR3 region has 14 residues. Here the CDR3 DNA reads TGTGCCAGCAGCTCGGGGGGAACTAATGAAAAACTGTTTTTT. Its protein is CASSSGGTNEKLFF.

This clone was observed a few times. The rearrangement links TRBV19 to TRBJ2-1; 8 nucleotides align to TRBD2. The CDR3 sequence is 16 residues long. The V gene's germline CDR1 is LNHDA and CDR2 SQIVND (reference sequence). V gave up 3 bases and J gave up 7 bases; unmatched junction bases: 11. The DNA of the CDR3 is TGTGCCAGTAGTATCCCGGCGGGAGGAGGTGGAAATGAGCAGTTCTTC. Protein sequence: CASSIPAGGGGNEQFF.

The chain carries TRBV11-2 and TRBJ1-1; D is possibly TRBD1 (5 bases). The ends were cut back, 8 bases at V and 4 bases at J, with 14 bases in the middle. CDR1 and CDR2 from the germline V gene are SGHAT and FQNNGV. The CDR3 covers 13 residues. CDR3 sequence: CASGAGWGTEAFF. The CDR3 region has the DNA TGTGCCAGCGGGGCTGGGTGGGGCACTGAAGCTTTCTTT.